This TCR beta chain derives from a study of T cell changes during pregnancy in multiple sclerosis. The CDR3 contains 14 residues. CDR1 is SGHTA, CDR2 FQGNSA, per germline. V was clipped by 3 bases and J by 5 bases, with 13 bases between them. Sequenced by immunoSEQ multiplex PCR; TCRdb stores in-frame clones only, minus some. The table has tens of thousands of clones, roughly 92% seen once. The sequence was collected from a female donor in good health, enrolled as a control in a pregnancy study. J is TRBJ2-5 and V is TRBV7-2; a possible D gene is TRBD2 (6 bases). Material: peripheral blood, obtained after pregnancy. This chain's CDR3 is CASSFEPREETQYF. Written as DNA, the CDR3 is TGTGCCAGCAGCTTTGAGCCCCGGGAGGAGACCCAGTACTTC.